This T cell receptor beta chain was sequenced during a study of vaccination effects on CD4 cells after COVID-19. V lost 0 bases to trimming and J lost 2 bases, with 5 bases between them. CDR3 size: 13 residues. CDR1 and CDR2 from the germline V gene are SGHRS and YFSETQ. Measured with immunoSEQ multiplex PCR; TCRdb has only the in-frame clones, and not every one. Seen here are around 41,000 clones, roughly 82% observed once, and the top ten hold nearly 3%. Points on this clone: No antigen is known for it.

Once cultured for roughly 10 days, the cells underwent separation to obtain CD4+ T cells. Testing of the vaccine recipients showed negative nucleocapsid antibodies and no prior SARS-CoV-2 infection. On day 3 and again on day 7, half the medium was replaced with IL-2 medium. Findings and limits, study-wide: Few convalescent patients and no early post-infection timepoints were included in the study. Both infection-induced and vaccine-induced clones contracted markedly at late post-vaccination timepoints.

V and J are TRBV5-1 and TRBJ2-5; D may be TRBD1 (5 bases). This clonotype was obtained from a human donor who received a COVID-19 vaccine. Sample: CD4+ T cells from PBMCs cultured without peptide, taken before COVID-19 vaccination. Here the CDR3 DNA reads TGCGCCAGCAGCTTGGGACAGCAAGAGACCCAGTACTTC. This translates into CASSLGQQETQYF. The full variable domain, with the rest looked up from reference TRBV5-1 and TRBJ2-5, is KAGVTQTPRYLIKTRGQQVTLSCSPISGHRSVSWYQQTPGQGLQFLFEYFSETQRNKGNFPGRFSGRQFSNSRSEMNVSTLELGDSALYLCASSLGQQETQYFGPGTRLLVL.